This section outlines one TCR beta chain sequence together with its context. Its antigen is undetermined. The data were taken from a study of vaccination and CD4 T cells after COVID-19. Treatment of the sample: approximately 11-day PBMC culture with coronavirus spike peptide pools or control peptides (ViraFEST assay). ViraFEST stimulated the growth of antigen-specific T cells using peptide pools and subsequently profiled their TCRs by sequencing. With the Oncomine TCR Beta short-read assay, DNA from cultured CD4+ T cells was sequenced. TCRdb processed the PCR reads anew with MiXCR; each CDR3 protein has one entry. This sample has about 23,000 distinct CDR3 sequences, with roughly two thirds found just once. Germline CDR1 and CDR2: SGHTA and FQGNSA. The length of the CDR3 is 13 residues. Trimming took off 3 bases at V and 3 bases at J, with 8 bases between the two ends.

Sequencing used CD4+ T cells from blood, cultured in vitro, obtained after SARS-CoV-2 vaccination. The clonotype comes from a human donor who received a COVID-19 vaccine. The gene calls are TRBV7-2 and TRBJ1-1; D remains ambiguous. The CDR3 loop reads CASSLYRDTEAFF. CDR3 in DNA: TGTGCCAGCAGCTTGTATCGTGACACTGAAGCTTTCTTT.